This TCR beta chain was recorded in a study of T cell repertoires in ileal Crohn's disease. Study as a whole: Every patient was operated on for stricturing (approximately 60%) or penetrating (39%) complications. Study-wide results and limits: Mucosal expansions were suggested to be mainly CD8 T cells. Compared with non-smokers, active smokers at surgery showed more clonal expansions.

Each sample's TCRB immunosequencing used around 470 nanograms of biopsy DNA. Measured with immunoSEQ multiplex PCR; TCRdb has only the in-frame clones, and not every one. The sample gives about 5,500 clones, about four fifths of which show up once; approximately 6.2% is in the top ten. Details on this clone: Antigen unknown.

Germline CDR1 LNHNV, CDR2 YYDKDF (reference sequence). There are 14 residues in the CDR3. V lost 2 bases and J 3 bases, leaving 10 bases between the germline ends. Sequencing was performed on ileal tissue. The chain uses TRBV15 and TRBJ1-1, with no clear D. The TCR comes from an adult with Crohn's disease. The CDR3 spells CATSRRGSDTEAFF. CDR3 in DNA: TGTGCCACCAGCAGACGGGGTTCGGACACTGAAGCTTTCTTT. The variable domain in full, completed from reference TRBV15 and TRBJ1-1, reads DAMVIQNPRYQVTQFGKPVTLSCSQTLNHNVMYWYQQKSSQAPKLLFHYYDKDFNNEADTPDNFQSRRPNTSFCFLDIRSPGLGDTAMYLCATSRRGSDTEAFFGQGTRLTVV.